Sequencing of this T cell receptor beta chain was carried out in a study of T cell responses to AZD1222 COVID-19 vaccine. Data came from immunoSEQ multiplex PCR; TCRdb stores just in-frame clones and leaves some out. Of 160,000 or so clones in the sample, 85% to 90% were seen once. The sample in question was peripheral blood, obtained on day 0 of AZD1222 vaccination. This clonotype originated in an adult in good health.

The CDR3 sequence: CASSLTGHSGNTIYF. The DNA for the CDR3 is TGTGCCAGCAGTTTGACTGGGCACTCTGGAAACACCATATATTTT. The chain is built from TRBV2 and TRBJ1-3; D unresolved. Germline CDR1 reads SNHLY; CDR2 reads FYNNEI. The CDR3 is 15 amino acids. Trimming cost V 5 bases and J 0 bases, with 11 bases left between them.